These 16 T cell receptor beta chains were sequenced from one sample in a study of response to subunit inactivated influenza vaccine. Each CDR3 protein gets one entry after TCRdb re-called the RT-PCR reads with MiXCR. The sample holds roughly 650,000 distinct CDR3 sequences, around a sixth seen once. Sequencing used PBMCs from blood, obtained 12 days after vaccination. The receptors were gathered from a man aged 50-60 years who received an inactivated influenza vaccine.

This clonotype appeared a few times. The rearrangement uses TRBV4-1 and TRBJ2-3; TRBD2 is a possible D gene (6 bases). V lost 0 bases and J lost 2, with 9 bases in between. This CDR3 spans 15 amino acids. The germline CDR1 and CDR2 sequences are MGHRA and YSYEKL. CDR3 in amino acids: CASSQDSRDTDTQYF. CDR3 sequence (DNA): TGCGCCAGCAGCCAAGATTCGCGGGACACAGATACGCAGTATTTT.

This chain joins TRBV9 and TRBJ1-2; D call uncertain. V lost 0 bases and J lost 7, with 10 bases in between. CDR1 is SGDLS, CDR2 YYNGEE, per germline. This CDR3 has 13 residues. CDR3 region: CASSVDTTGGYTF. Here the CDR3 DNA reads TGTGCCAGCAGCGTAGATACCACTGGTGGCTACACCTTC.

V is TRBV6-2 or TRBV6-3 and J is TRBJ2-5, with TRBD2 matching 9 bases. V shed 1 base and J 0 bases; nucleotides not matched to a gene: 3. This CDR3 region has 16 residues. Germline-derived CDR1 and CDR2 are MNHEY and SVGEGT. The CDR3 sequence is CASSYLASGDQETQYF. CDR3 in DNA: TGTGCCAGCAGTTACTTGGCTAGCGGGGACCAAGAGACCCAGTACTTC.

The table lists this clonotype with many counts. The chain recombines TRBV4-3 with TRBJ2-5, with D perhaps assigned TRBD1 or TRBD2 (5 bases each). The V gene lost 1 base and the J gene lost 5 bases, with 14 bases spanning the gap. In germline, CDR1 is LGHNA, CDR2 YSLEER. The CDR3 spans 15 residues. CDR3 nucleotide sequence: TGCGCCAGCAGCCAAGGGACACAGAGAGGGGAGACCCAGTACTTC. Its translation is CASSQGTQRGETQYF.

A few counts support this clonotype. The rearrangement joins TRBV3-1 to TRBJ2-5, with 14 nucleotides matching TRBD2. V lost 4 bases and J lost 4; bases outside the gene matches: 8. In germline, CDR1 is LGHDT, CDR2 YNNKEL (reference sequence). This CDR3 is 17 amino acids long. The CDR3 nucleotides are TGTGCCAGCAGCCCACTGGGACTAGCGGGGGTAAGAGAGACCCAGTACTTC. Protein: CASSPLGLAGVRETQYF.

The rearrangement joins TRBV20-1 to TRBJ2-3; D possibly uses TRBD1 or TRBD2 (5 bases each). This CDR3 region has 14 residues. Deletions cut 6 bases from V and 4 bases from J, with 17 bases between. The germline CDR1 and CDR2 sequences are DFQATT and SNEGSKA (reference sequence). The CDR3 is CSARPGRWSDTQYF. As DNA, the CDR3 is TGCAGTGCAAGACCGGGGCGCTGGTCAGATACGCAGTATTTT.

This clonotype has just a few counts. V and J are TRBV25-1 and TRBJ2-7, with TRBD2 matching over 9 bases. Trimming cost V 2 bases and J 3 bases; bases outside gene matches: 8. The V gene's germline CDR1 is MGHDK and CDR2 SYGVNS. The CDR3 runs 16 residues. The CDR3 DNA is TGTGCCAGCAGTGAAGCTCTGGCTAGCGGGGTCTACGAGCAGTACTTC. Translating gives CASSEALASGVYEQYF.

This clonotype was recorded many times. The chain links TRBV5-1 to TRBJ2-2; TRBD1 matches 9 bases. Germline trimming cut 5 bases from V and 2 bases from J; bases unmatched to any gene: 7. CDR1 SGHRS and CDR2 YFSETQ come from the germline V gene. CDR3 size: 16 residues. CDR3 protein: CASRPPGQGNTGELFF. DNA of the CDR3: TGCGCCAGCAGACCACCGGGACAGGGTAACACCGGGGAGCTGTTTTTT.

This clonotype was counted only a few times. The J gene is TRBJ2-3, the V gene TRBV7-2; the match to TRBD2 covers 10 bases. The CDR3 totals 16 residues. The V gene's germline CDR1 is SGHTA and CDR2 FQGNSA. V lost 2 bases and J lost 5; bases outside the gene matches: 7. The CDR3 coding sequence is TGTGCCAGCAGCTTATACAGCGGGAGGGCAAGAGATACGCAGTATTTT. This translates into CASSLYSGRARDTQYF.

This clonotype was counted only a few times. The chain combines TRBV14 with TRBJ1-3; 7 bases are a match to TRBD1. The CDR3 has 14 residues. The germline CDR1 and CDR2 sequences are SGHDN and FVKESK. Trimming removed 2 bases from V and 3 bases from J; junction bases left unmatched: 1. CDR3 region: CASSQTGDGNTIYF. The CDR3 nucleotides are TGTGCCAGCAGCCAAACAGGGGATGGAAACACCATATATTTT.

The rearrangement joins TRBV5-6 to TRBJ2-1; D may be TRBD2 (7 bases). The CDR3 extends over 17 amino acids. The V end was cut by 6 bases, the J end by 4 bases, with 23 bases between. Germline V gene sequence: CDR1 SGHDT, CDR2 YYEEEE. The CDR3 region is CASTLNPGGTYYNEQFF. The CDR3 nucleotides are TGTGCCAGCACCTTAAACCCCGGGGGGACATATTACAATGAGCAGTTCTTC.

At least ten counts were recorded for this clonotype. This chain connects TRBV5-1 to TRBJ2-3; D unclear. Between the trimmed V and J ends, which lost 6 bases and 1 base, there was a span of 9 bases. Germline values: CDR1 SGHRS, CDR2 YFSETQ. This CDR3 has 13 residues. CDR3 DNA sequence: TGCGCCAGCAAGGACGGAGGCACAGATACGCAGTATTTT. Residues: CASKDGGTDTQYF.

The V call is TRBV11-2, the J call TRBJ2-2; no clear D gene. Between the trimmed V and J ends, which lost 5 bases and 8 bases, there was a span of 15 bases. The CDR3 covers 14 residues. Germline V gene sequence: CDR1 SGHAT, CDR2 FQNNGV. In DNA, the CDR3 is TGTGCCAGCAGCCTTGAGTCTAGATTAGGGGAGCTGTTTTTT. Its protein product is CASSLESRLGELFF.

This clonotype occurred a few times. This rearrangement joins TRBV12-3 or TRBV12-4 to TRBJ1-1; TRBD1 is a possible D gene (5 bases). The V end was cut by 5 bases, the J end by 2 bases, with 12 bases between. This CDR3 has 14 amino acids. CDR3 amino acids: CASSQGPINTEAFF. The CDR3 DNA is TGTGCCAGCAGTCAGGGACCGATTAACACTGAAGCTTTCTTT.

This clonotype was counted between two and nine times. The chain couples TRBV3-1 to TRBJ2-3, with a tentative D call TRBD1 (6 bases). The CDR3 extends over 17 amino acids. Germline V gene sequence: CDR1 LGHDT, CDR2 YNNKEL (reference sequence). Trimming pared 0 bases from V and 4 bases from J, leaving 17 bases between. CDR3 nucleotide sequence: TGTGCCAGCAGCCAAGACCTCTCGGGACATTCCCCAGATACGCAGTATTTT. This encodes CASSQDLSGHSPDTQYF.

The chain carries TRBV12-3 or TRBV12-4 and TRBJ1-3; D is perhaps TRBD1 (6 bases). Trimming took off 6 bases at V and 6 bases at J, with 15 bases between the two ends. The CDR3 is 14 amino acids. Written as DNA, the CDR3 is TGTGCCAGCAGACGGCGGGACATAGTAAACACCATATATTTT. Protein product: CASRRRDIVNTIYF.